The rows below give T cell receptor beta chains drawn from one sample of a study of T cell responses to AZD1222 COVID-19 vaccine. Clones were sequenced by immunoSEQ multiplex PCR, and TCRdb holds only the in-frame ones, with some missing. The data show roughly 100,000 clones, with over 75% seen just once and 13% held by the top ten. The specimen comprised peripheral blood, sampled on day 0 of AZD1222 vaccination. The receptors shown here come from an adult in good health. Both conserved end residues are trimmed from each CDR3. D genes are given only for firm matches.

D | V | CDR3
NA | TRBV7-6 | ASSSRVGQPQH
NA | TRBV6-1 | ASSALVYGAGAGANVLT
TRBD2 | TRBV20-1 | SASQLAGGYEQY
NA | TRBV6-5 | ASSHDIAAEAF
TRBD1 | TRBV28 | ASRDRATNEKLF
NA | TRBV6-4 | ASTPRANTEAF
TRBD2 | TRBV4-1 | ASSQAGGGSSYEQY
TRBD1 | TRBV7-2 | ASSPTVGQGWTQY
NA | TRBV3-1/TRBV3-2 | ASSLTGGRNSPLH
TRBD1 | TRBV6-5 | ASSRVGQGDIQY
NA | TRBV28 | ASSPGFSNTEAF
NA | TRBV19 | ASSIREWNSPLH
NA | TRBV6-1 | ASSEARVNTEAF
NA | TRBV30 | AWSGGSRNPADEQF
TRBD1 | TRBV30 | AWSTTGIGTDTQY
NA | TRBV6-5 | ASSYRQGDEQF
NA | TRBV5-1 | ASSLPGRQDTQY
NA | TRBV19 | ASRGGGAGNTIY
TRBD1 | TRBV7-3 | ASSPSTGGYGYT
TRBD2 | TRBV18 | ASSRLAGGYEQY
TRBD1 | TRBV19 | ASTRDRGFTEAF
NA | TRBV5-1 | ASSLATGGAIETEAF
NA | TRBV6-5 | ASSYGGGTGGYT
TRBD2 | TRBV27 | ASSLWAGGPETQY
NA | TRBV7-9 | ASSSVDRDTQY
TRBD1 | TRBV6-1 | ASSAASSGTARETQY
TRBD1 | TRBV27 | ASSWGQRALFEQY
TRBD1 | TRBV5-4 | ASSQGATNEKLF